There are a few counts of the clone carrying this T cell receptor (beta chain). This entry comes from a study of blood T cell repertoires in COVID-19. At the level of the study: T cells, B-cell-depleted T cells, or PBMCs supplied cDNA or gDNA.

TCRdb's copy holds only in-frame clones and misses some; the assay was immunoSEQ multiplex PCR. The data show 90,000 to 130,000 clones, around 90% seen once. The sequence was obtained from a woman in her forties or fifties with acute or convalescent COVID-19. The sample was peripheral blood.

The CDR3 DNA reads TGTGCCAGTAGTATAGAAGCAGGGGGCGGCACCGGGGAGCTGTTTTTT. Its translation is CASSIEAGGGTGELFF. V usage is TRBV19 and J usage is TRBJ2-2, with 8 bases lining up with TRBD1. The CDR3 is 16 amino acids. With 0 bases clipped from V and 4 bases from J, the junction kept 4 bases outside the gene matches. The germline CDR1 and CDR2 sequences are LNHDA and SQIVND (reference sequence).